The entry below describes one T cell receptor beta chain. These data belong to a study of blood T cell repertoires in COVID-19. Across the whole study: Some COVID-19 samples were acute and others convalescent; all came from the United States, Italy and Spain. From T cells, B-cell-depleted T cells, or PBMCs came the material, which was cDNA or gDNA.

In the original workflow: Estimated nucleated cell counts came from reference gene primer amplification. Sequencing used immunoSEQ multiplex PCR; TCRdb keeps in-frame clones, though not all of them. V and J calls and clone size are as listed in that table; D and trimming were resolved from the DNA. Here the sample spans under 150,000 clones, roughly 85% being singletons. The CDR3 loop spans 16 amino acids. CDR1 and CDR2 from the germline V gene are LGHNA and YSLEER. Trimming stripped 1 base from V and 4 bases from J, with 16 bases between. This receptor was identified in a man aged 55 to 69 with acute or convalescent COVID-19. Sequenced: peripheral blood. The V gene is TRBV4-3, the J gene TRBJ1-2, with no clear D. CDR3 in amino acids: CASSQGAGLVGYGYTF. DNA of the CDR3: TGCGCCAGCAGCCAAGGGGCGGGTCTGGTCGGCTATGGCTACACCTTC.